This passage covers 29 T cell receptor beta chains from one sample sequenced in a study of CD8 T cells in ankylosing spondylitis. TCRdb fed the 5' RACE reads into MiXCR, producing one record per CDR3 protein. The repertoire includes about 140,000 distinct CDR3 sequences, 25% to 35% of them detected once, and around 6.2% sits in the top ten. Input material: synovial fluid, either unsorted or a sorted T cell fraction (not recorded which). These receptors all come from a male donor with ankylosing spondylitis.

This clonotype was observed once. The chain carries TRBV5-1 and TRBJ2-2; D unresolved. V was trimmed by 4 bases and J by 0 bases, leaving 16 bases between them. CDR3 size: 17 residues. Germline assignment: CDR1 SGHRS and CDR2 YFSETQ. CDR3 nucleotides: TGCGCCAGCAGCCCCTATGGAGACTCCGCGAACACCGGGGAGCTGTTTTTT. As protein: CASSPYGDSANTGELFF.

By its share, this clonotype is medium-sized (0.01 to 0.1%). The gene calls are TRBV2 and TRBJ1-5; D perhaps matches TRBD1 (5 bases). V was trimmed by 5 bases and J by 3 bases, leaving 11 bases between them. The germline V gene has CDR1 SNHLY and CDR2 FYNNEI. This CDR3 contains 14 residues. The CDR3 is CASSNAGPNQPQHF. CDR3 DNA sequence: TGTGCCAGCAGTAATGCAGGGCCCAATCAGCCCCAGCATTTT.

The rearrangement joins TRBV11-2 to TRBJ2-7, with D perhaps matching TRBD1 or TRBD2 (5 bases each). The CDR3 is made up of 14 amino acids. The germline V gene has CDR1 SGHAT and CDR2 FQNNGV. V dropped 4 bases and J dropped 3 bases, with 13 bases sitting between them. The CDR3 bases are TGTGCCAGCAGCTCTTCGGGACCCTACTACGAGCAGTACTTC. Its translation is CASSSSGPYYEQYF.

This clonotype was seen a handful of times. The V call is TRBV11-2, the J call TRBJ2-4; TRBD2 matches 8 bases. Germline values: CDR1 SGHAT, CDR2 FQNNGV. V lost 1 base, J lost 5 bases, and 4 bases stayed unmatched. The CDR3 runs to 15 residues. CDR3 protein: CASSLGVSGENIQYF. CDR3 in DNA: TGTGCCAGCAGCTTAGGGGTTAGCGGGGAAAACATTCAGTACTTC.

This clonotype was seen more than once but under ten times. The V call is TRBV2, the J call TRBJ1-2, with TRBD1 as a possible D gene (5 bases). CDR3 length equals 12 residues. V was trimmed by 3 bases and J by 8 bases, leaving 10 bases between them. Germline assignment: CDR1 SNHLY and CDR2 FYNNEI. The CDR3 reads CASSEPGKGYTF. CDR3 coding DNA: TGTGCCAGCAGTGAGCCAGGGAAAGGCTACACCTTC.

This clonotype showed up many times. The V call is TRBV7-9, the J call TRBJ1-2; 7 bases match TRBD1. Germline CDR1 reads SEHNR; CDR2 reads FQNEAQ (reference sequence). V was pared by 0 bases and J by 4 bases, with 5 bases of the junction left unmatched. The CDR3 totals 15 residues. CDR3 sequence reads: CASSLAGTATYGYTF. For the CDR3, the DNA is TGTGCCAGCAGCTTAGCGGGGACAGCCACCTATGGCTACACCTTC.

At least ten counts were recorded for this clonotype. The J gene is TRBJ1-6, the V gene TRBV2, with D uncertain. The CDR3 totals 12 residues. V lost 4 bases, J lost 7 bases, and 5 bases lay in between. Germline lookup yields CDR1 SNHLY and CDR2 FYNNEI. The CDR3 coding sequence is TGTGCCAGCAGTGTTCCCAATTCACCCCTCCACTTT. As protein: CASSVPNSPLHF.

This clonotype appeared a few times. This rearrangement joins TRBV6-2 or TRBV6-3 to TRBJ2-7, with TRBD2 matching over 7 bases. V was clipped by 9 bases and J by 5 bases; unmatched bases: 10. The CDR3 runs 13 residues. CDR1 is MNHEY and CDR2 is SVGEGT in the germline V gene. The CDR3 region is CASKTSGRDEQYF. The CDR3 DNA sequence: TGTGCCAGTAAAACCTCAGGGAGGGACGAGCAGTACTTC.

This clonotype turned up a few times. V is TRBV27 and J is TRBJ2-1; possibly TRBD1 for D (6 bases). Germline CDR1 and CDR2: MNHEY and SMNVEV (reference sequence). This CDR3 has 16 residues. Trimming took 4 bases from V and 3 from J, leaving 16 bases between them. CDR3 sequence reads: CASSSPAGAIYNEQFF. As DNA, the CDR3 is TGTGCCAGCAGTTCCCCAGCAGGGGCTATCTACAATGAGCAGTTCTTC.

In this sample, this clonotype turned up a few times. The CDR3 DNA reads as TGTGCCAGCAGCTTAGATTACAGGTACGAGCAGTACTTC. Translating gives CASSLDYRYEQYF. This sequence joins TRBV11-2 and TRBJ2-7; weak D call: TRBD1 (5 bases). The CDR3 runs 13 residues. Trimming removed 0 bases from V and 4 bases from J, with 7 bases in between. Germline lookup yields CDR1 SGHAT and CDR2 FQNNGV.

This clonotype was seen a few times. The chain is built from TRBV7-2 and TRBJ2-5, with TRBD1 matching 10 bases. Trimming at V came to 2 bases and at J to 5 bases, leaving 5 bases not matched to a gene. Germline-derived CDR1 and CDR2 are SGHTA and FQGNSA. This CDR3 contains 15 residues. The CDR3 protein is CASSLLGQGVETQYF. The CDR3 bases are TGTGCCAGCAGCTTACTTGGACAGGGGGTCGAGACCCAGTACTTC.

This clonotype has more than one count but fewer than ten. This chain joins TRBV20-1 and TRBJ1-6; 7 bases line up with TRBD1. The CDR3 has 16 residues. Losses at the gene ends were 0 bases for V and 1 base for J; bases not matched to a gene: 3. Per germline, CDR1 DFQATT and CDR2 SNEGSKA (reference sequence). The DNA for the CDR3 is TGCAGTGCTAGAGAAAACAGGGGATCCTATAATTCACCCCTCCACTTT. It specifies CSARENRGSYNSPLHF.

The CDR3: CASSYSFYFTGGQNSPLHF. The CDR3 DNA reads TGTGCCAGCAGTTACTCTTTTTATTTTACTGGGGGGCAGAATTCACCCCTCCACTTT. The chain recombines TRBV6-5 with TRBJ1-6; possible D gene TRBD1, 6 bases. V gave up 0 bases and J gave up 7 bases, with 22 bases separating them. The CDR3 runs to 19 residues. CDR1 is MNHEY, CDR2 SVGAGI, per germline.

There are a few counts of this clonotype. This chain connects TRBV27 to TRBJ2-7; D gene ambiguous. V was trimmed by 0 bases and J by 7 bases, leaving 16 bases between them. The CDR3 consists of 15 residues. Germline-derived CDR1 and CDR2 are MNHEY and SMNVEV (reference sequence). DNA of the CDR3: TGTGCCAGCAGTTTATCGCGGAGACTCCTGGGAGAGCAGTACTTC. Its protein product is CASSLSRRLLGEQYF.

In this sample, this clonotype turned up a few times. The CDR3 reads CSASTGSGNTIYF. The CDR3 DNA is TGCAGTGCTTCGACAGGCTCTGGAAACACCATATATTTT. The chain links TRBV20-1 to TRBJ1-3, with a possible D match to TRBD1 (6 bases). The CDR3 has 13 residues. V lost 5 bases to trimming and J lost 0 bases, with 8 bases between them. Germline V gene lookup returns CDR1 DFQATT and CDR2 SNEGSKA (reference sequence).

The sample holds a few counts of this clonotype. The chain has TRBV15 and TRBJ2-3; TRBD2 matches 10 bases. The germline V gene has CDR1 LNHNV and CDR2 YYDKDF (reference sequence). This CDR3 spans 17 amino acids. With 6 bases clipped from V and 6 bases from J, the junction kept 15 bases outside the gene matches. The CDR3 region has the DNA TGTGCCACCAGAGGGCTTTTGGGACTAGCGAGTGAGGATACGCAGTATTTT. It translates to CATRGLLGLASEDTQYF.

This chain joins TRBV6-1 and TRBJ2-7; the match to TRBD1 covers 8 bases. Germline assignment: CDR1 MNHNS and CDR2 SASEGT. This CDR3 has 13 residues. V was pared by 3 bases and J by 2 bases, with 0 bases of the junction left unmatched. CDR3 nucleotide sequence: TGTGCCAGCAGTGAGACAGGGGCCTACGAGCAGTACTTC. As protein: CASSETGAYEQYF.

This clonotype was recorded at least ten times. CDR3 in DNA: TGTGCCAGCAGCGTAGGTTTTGGGACAGGGGGGATCAATGAGCAGTTCTTC. Translation gives CASSVGFGTGGINEQFF. The chain uses TRBV9 and TRBJ2-1, with 11 bases that match TRBD1. This CDR3 is 17 amino acids long. V was pared by 0 bases and J by 6 bases, with 8 bases of the junction left unmatched. CDR1 SGDLS and CDR2 YYNGEE come from the germline V gene.

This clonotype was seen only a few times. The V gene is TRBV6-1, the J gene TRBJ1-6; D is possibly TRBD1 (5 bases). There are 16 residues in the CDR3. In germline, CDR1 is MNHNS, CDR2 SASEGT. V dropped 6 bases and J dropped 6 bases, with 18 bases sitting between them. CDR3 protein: CASSRTGVGFNSPLHF. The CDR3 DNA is TGTGCCAGCAGCCGCACAGGTGTTGGATTTAATTCACCCCTCCACTTT.

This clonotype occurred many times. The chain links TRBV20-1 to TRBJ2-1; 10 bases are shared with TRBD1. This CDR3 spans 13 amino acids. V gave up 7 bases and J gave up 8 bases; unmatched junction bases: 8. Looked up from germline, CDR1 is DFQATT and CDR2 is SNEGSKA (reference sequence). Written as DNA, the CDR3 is TGCAGTGGCAAGGGACAGGGGAAAGATGAGCAGTTCTTC. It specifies CSGKGQGKDEQFF.

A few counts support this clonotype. The CDR3 loop is CASSPTGKGGYGYTF. In nucleotides, the CDR3 is TGTGCCAGCAGTCCGACAGGGAAAGGGGGCTATGGCTACACCTTC. J is TRBJ1-2 and V is TRBV27; 7 bases are shared with TRBD1. The germline V gene encodes CDR1 MNHEY and CDR2 SMNVEV (reference sequence). The V gene end was trimmed by 5 bases and the J gene end by 4 bases; junction bases not matched to a gene: 10. The CDR3 covers 15 residues.

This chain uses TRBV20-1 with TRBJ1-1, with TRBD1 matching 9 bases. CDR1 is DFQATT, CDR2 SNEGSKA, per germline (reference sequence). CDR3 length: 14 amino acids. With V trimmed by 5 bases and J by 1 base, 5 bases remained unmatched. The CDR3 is CSALKTGGNTEAFF. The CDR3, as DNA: TGCAGTGCTCTTAAGACAGGGGGGAACACTGAAGCTTTCTTT.

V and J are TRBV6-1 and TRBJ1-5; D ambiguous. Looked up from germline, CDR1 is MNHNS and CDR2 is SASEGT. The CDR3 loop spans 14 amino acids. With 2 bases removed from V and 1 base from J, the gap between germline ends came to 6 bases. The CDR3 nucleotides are TGTGCCAGCAGTGAACAGCTGAGCAATCAGCCCCAGCATTTT. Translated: CASSEQLSNQPQHF.

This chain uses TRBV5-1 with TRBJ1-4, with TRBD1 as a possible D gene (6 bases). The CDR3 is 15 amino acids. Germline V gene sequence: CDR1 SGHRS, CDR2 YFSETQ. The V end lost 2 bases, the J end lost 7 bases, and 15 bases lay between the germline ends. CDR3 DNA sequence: TGCGCCAGCAGCTTAGGGCCGGGGGCCGGTGAAAAACTGTTTTTT. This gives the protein CASSLGPGAGEKLFF.

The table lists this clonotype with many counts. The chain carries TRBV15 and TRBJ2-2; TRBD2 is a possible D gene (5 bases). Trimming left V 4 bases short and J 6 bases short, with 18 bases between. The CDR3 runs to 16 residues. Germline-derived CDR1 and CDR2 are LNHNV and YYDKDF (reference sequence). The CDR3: CATSTERRSLPGELFF. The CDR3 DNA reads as TGTGCCACCAGCACCGAGCGGAGATCCCTTCCCGGGGAGCTGTTTTTT.

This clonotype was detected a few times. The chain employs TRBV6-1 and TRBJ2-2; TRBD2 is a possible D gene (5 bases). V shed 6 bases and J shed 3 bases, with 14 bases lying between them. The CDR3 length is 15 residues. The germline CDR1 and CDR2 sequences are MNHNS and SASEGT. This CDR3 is CASSLQRGHTGELFF. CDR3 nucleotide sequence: TGTGCCAGCAGCCTACAGAGAGGGCACACCGGGGAGCTGTTTTTT.

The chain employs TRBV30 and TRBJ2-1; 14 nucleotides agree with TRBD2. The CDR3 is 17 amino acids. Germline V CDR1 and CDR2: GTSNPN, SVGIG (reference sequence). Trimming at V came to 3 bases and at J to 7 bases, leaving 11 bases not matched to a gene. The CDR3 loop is CAWRRVGLAGVWNEQFF. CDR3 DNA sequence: TGTGCCTGGAGACGAGTGGGACTAGCGGGGGTTTGGAATGAGCAGTTCTTC.

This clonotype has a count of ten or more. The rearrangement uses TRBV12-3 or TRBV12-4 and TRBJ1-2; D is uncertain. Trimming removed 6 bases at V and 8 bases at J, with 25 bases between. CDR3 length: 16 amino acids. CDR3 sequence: CASSPLMWGGNGGYTF. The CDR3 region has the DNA TGTGCCAGCAGCCCCCTTATGTGGGGAGGAAACGGCGGCTACACCTTC.

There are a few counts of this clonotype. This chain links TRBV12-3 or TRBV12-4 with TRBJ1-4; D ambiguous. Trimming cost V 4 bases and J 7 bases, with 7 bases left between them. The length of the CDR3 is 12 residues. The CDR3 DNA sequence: TGTGCCAGCAGTTGGGAGGGTGAAAAACTGTTTTTT. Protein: CASSWEGEKLFF.